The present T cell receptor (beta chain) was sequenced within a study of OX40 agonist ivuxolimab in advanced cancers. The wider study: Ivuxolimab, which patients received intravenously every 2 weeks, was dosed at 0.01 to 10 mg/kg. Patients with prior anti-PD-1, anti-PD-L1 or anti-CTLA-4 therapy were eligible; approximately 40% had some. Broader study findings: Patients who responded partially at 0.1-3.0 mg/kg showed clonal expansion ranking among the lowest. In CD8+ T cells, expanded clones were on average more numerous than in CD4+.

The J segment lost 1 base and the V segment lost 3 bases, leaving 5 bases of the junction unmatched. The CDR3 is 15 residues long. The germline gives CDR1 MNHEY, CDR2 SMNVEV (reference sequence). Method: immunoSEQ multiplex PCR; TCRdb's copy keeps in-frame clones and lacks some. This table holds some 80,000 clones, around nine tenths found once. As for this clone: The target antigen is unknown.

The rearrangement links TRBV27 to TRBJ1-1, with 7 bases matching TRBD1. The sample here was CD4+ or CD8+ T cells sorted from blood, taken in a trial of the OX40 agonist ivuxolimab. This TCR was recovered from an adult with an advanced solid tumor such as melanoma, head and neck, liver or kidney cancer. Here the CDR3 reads CASSFQTGTNTEAFF. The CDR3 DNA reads TGTGCCAGCAGTTTTCAGACAGGGACGAACACTGAAGCTTTCTTT.